This TCR beta chain was sequenced for a study of shared clonotypes between healthy human individuals. Regarding the study as a whole: Sequencing depth was expected to affect clonotype sharing among donors.

As for this clone: Its target is not known.

The CDR3 totals 12 residues. Trimming pared 3 bases from V and 11 bases from J, leaving 10 bases between. Germline assignment: CDR1 MGHRA and CDR2 YSYEKL. Cells designated naive CD8 were CD45RO-negative and were positively selected for CCR7, with terminally differentiated effector memory CD45RA+ cells excluded. Sequencing used immunoSEQ multiplex PCR; TCRdb keeps in-frame clones, though not all of them. The sample records millions of clones, over 85% being singletons. The chain employs TRBV4-1 and TRBJ1-4; D gene uncertain. The sequencing sample was made of naive CD8+ T cells sorted from blood. The TCR sequence derives from a man younger than 30 in good health. The DNA of the CDR3 is TGCGCCAGCAGCCACGCAGCTGAGAAACTGTTTTTT. Protein product: CASSHAAEKLFF.